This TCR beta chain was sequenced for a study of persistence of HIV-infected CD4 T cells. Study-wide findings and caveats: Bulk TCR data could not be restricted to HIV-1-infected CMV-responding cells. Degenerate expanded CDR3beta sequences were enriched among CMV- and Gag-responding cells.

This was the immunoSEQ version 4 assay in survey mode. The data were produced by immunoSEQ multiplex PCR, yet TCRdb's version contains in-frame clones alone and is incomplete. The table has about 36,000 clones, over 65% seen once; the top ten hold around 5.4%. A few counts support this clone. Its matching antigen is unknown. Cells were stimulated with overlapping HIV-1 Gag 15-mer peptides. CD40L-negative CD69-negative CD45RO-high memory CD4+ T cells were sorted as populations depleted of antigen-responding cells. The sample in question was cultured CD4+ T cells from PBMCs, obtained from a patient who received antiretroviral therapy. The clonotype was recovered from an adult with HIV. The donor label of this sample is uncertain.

Written as DNA, the CDR3 is TGTGCCAGCGGACGCTTCAACACTGAAGCTTTCTTT. Encoded protein: CASGRFNTEAFF. The genes are TRBV2 and TRBJ1-1, with D hard to call. Trimming shortened V by 8 bases and J by 2 bases, and 9 bases separated the two germline ends. Germline V gene sequence: CDR1 SNHLY, CDR2 FYNNEI. The CDR3 spans 12 residues.